Shown below are 7 T cell receptor beta chains from a single sample sequenced in a study of blood T cell repertoires in COVID-19. The protocol was immunoSEQ multiplex PCR, while the TCRdb copy is restricted to in-frame clones and leaves out a portion. Here the sample spans 30,000 to 45,000 clones, 87% being singletons. Material for sequencing was peripheral blood. Receptor source: a human donor in a cohort sampled during active COVID-19.

Of note for this clone: An end of the junction does not agree with germline; a read error may underlie this. The genes are TRBV7-7 and TRBJ2-1, with unresolved D. The CDR3 extends over 15 amino acids. Germline V gene sequence: CDR1 SSHAT, CDR2 FNYEAQ (reference sequence). The CDR3 protein is CASSRSPGQTNEQFF. The CDR3, as DNA: TGTGCTAGCAGCCGCAGCCCAGGCCAAACCAATGAGCAGTTCTTC.

The chain links TRBV3-1 (or the pseudogene TRBV3-2) to TRBJ2-7, with TRBD1 identical over 7 bases. CDR1 and CDR2 from the germline V gene are LGHDT and YNNKEL (reference sequence). This CDR3 region has 15 residues. V was pared by 4 bases and J by 2 bases, with 8 bases of the junction left unmatched. This chain's CDR3 is CASSPRQGNTYEQYF. In DNA, the CDR3 is TGTGCCAGCAGCCCTCGACAGGGTAATACCTACGAGCAGTACTTC.

For this clone: One junction end does not reproduce the germline sequence, and a read error may be involved. J is TRBJ2-3 and V is TRBV7-2, with 15 bases lining up with TRBD2. This CDR3 contains 18 residues. The germline gives CDR1 SGHTA, CDR2 FQGNSA. The DNA of the CDR3 is TGTGCCAGCAGCCCAGACGCGTGGACTAGCGGGAGGGCCCGGGGAAGAGATTTT. This encodes CASSPDAWTSGRARGRDF.

V and J are TRBV4-1 and TRBJ1-6; D not certain. This CDR3 region has 15 residues. Germline V gene sequence: CDR1 MGHRA, CDR2 YSYEKL. V dropped 2 bases and J dropped 0 bases, with 5 bases sitting between them. The CDR3 loop reads CASSQLSSYNSPLHF. As DNA, the CDR3 is TGCGCCAGCAGCCAACTCAGCTCCTATAATTCACCCCTCCACTTT.

The V call is TRBV7-9, the J call TRBJ2-7; TRBD1 matches at 7 bases. Germline values: CDR1 SEHNR, CDR2 FQNEAQ (reference sequence). J lost 2 bases, V lost 5 bases, and 6 bases had no gene match. This CDR3 comprises 14 residues. CDR3 region: CASSPRTGPYEQYF. Written as DNA, the CDR3 is TGTGCCAGCAGCCCAAGGACAGGCCCCTACGAGCAGTACTTC.

CDR3 sequence reads: CASSLRQAGGEQYF. The CDR3 DNA follows: TGCGCCAGCAGCCTCAGACAGGCGGGTGGGGAGCAGTACTTC. The chain joins TRBV5-1 to TRBJ2-7; TRBD1 might be the D (6 bases). The V end lost 4 bases, the J end lost 7 bases, and 18 bases lay between the germline ends. This CDR3 region has 14 residues. Germline assignment: CDR1 SGHRS and CDR2 YFSETQ.

The chain uses TRBV5-1 and TRBJ2-2, with D possibly being TRBD1 (6 bases). Germline assignment: CDR1 SGHRS and CDR2 YFSETQ. This CDR3 is 15 amino acids long. V was shortened by 0 bases and J by 5 bases, with 11 bases between the two germline ends. CDR3 in DNA: TGCGCCAGCAGCTTGGAGGCAGGGGTAACCGGGGAGCTGTTTTTT. Its translation is CASSLEAGVTGELFF.